Here is one TCR beta chain with its context. The antigen remains unidentified. Both 60 Vbeta primers and 13 Jbeta primers went into the PCR. The table came from immunoSEQ multiplex PCR; TCRdb's copy has only in-frame clones and leaves some out. Of roughly 130,000 clones listed, 65% to 80% are singletons. This specimen belongs to a study of cytomegalovirus exposure and HLA in healthy donors. CDR3 length: 14 residues. V trimming: 6 bases; J trimming: 3 bases; junction bases outside the gene matches: 5. Germline values: CDR1 LNHDA, CDR2 SQIVND (reference sequence). Points from the study as a whole: A missense variant in DCLRE1C was later tied to TCR beta V- and J-gene trimming.

Specimen: PBMCs. The rearrangement joins TRBV19 to TRBJ1-5; TRBD1 aligns across 7 bases. This receptor was taken from a woman aged 40 to 50 in good health and CMV-seronegative. The DNA of the CDR3 is TGTGCCAGTAGCAAACAGGGGACCAATCAGCCCCAGCATTTT. Its protein product is CASSKQGTNQPQHF.